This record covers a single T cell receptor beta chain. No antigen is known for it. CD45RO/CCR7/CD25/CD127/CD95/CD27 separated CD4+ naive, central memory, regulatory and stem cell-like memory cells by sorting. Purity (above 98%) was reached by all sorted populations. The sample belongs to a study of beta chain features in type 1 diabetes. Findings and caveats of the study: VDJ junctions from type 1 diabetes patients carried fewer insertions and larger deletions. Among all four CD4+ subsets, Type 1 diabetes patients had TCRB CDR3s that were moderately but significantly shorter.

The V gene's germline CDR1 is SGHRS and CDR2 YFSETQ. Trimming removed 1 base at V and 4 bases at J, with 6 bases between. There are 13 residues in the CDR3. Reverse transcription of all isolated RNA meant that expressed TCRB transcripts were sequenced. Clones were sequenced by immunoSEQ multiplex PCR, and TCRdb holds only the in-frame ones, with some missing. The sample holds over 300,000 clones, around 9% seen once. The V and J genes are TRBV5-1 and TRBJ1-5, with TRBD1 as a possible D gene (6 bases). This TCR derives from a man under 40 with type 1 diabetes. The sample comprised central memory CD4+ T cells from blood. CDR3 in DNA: TGCGCCAGCAGCTTGACAGGGAATCAGCCCCAGCATTTT. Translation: CASSLTGNQPQHF.